This T cell receptor beta chain was identified in a study of regulatory and conventional T cells in RAG deficiency. Clones were sequenced by immunoSEQ multiplex PCR, and TCRdb holds only the in-frame ones, with some missing. The table lists more than 40,000 clones, about nine tenths of them singletons. Trimming took 1 base from V and 6 from J; bases not matched to a gene: 2. Per the germline V gene, CDR1 is GTSNPN and CDR2 is SVGIG (reference sequence). This CDR3 has 14 residues. Blood CD4+ CD25-low CD127-high conventional T cells supplied the genomic DNA template. This sample also appeared in a second study, on regulatory T cells. From that paper: The PCR used 52 TRBV and 13 TRBJ primers. Regulatory T cells showed the strongest V-J pair restriction and V/J gene skewing among patient repertoires.

V is TRBV30 and J is TRBJ2-3; TRBD2 matches at 12 bases. The sequenced sample consisted of CD4+ effector T cells sorted from blood. The receptor's source is a human donor in good health. The CDR3 DNA reads TGTGCCTGGAGTGGACTAGCGGGAGTTGATACGCAGTATTTT. Amino acid sequence: CAWSGLAGVDTQYF. The whole variable domain, filled in from reference TRBV30 and TRBJ2-3, reads SQTIHQWPATLVQPVGSPLSLECTVEGTSNPNLYWYRQAAGRGLQLLFYSVGIGQISSEVPQNLSASRPQDRQFILSSKKLLLSDSGFYLCAWSGLAGVDTQYFGPGTRLTVL.